This T cell receptor (beta chain) derives from a study of T cells in Graves' hyperthyroidism and ophthalmopathy. This clonotype was seen more than once but under ten times. What it binds is not known. This CDR3 is 15 amino acids long. V was clipped by 0 bases and J by 0 bases, with 6 bases between them. Germline values: CDR1 SGHDN, CDR2 FVKESK. Study-level findings and limits: In blood, most of the thyroid clonotypes expanded above 0.001 were also present. A model using 13 V-J features told ophthalmopathy apart from stable hyperthyroidism. The model identified upcoming ophthalmopathy a median approximately six months ahead of onset.

Template material for amplifying TCR beta CDR3 regions consisted of RNA transcripts. The study used the HTBI primer set for a first-round RT-PCR of the TCR CDR3. TCRdb reanalysed the multiplex PCR reads using MiXCR and keeps one entry per CDR3 protein. The data contain hundreds of thousands of distinct CDR3 sequences, over 40% of them singletons. Material: peripheral blood or thyroid tissue (not recorded which). This clonotype was sampled from an adult man with Graves' disease, either hyperthyroidism or ophthalmopathy (not recorded which). The chain has TRBV14 and TRBJ1-3; D not certain. CDR3 in DNA: TGTGCCAGCAGCCAAGACAGGAGCTCTGGAAACACCATATATTTT. It yields the protein CASSQDRSSGNTIYF.